This is a list of T cell receptor beta chains from one sample in a study of tumor-infiltrating lymphocytes in primary liver carcinoma. TCRdb re-derived calls from the multiplex PCR reads in MiXCR, one entry per CDR3 protein. The sample has fewer than 250,000 distinct CDR3 sequences, approximately 80% seen once. Source material: tumor tissue from primary liver carcinoma. The receptors shown here come from a man in his forties with primary liver carcinoma and hepatitis B virus infection. The CDR3 runs from the conserved cysteine through the conserved F or W. Fields, in order: D gene, J gene, V gene, clone size, CDR3 DNA, CDR3 protein. A D gene is named only where the DNA matches it firmly. Not all rows give a size; the values are once, few, many and, for expanded clones, a class.

D gene: .; J gene: TRBJ2-3; V gene: TRBV12-3/TRBV12-4; clone size: .; CDR3 DNA: TGTGCCAGCGGCCGCGACCAGTCCTTCATAGATACGCAGTATTTT; CDR3 protein: CASGRDQSFIDTQYF
D gene: .; J gene: TRBJ1-5; V gene: TRBV29-1; clone size: .; CDR3 DNA: TGCAGCGTCCAGGCAGGGCCAGCCGGAGGGGAACAGCCCCAACATTTT; CDR3 protein: CSVQAGPAGGEQPQHF
D gene: .; J gene: TRBJ1-2; V gene: TRBV29-1; clone size: .; CDR3 DNA: TGCAGCGTTGAAGTCGACGAACCCGGTATTGGCTACTCCTTC; CDR3 protein: CSVEVDEPGIGYSF
D gene: .; J gene: TRBJ2-5; V gene: TRBV4-1; clone size: .; CDR3 DNA: TGCGCCAGTAGGCAAGAGCACGACGGAGGGGGGCAAGAGACCCAGTACTTC; CDR3 protein: CASRQEHDGGGQETQYF
D gene: .; J gene: TRBJ1-3; V gene: TRBV7-9; clone size: .; CDR3 DNA: TGTGCCAGAAGTCCACCCTCCGGGGTGAGTGAAAACACCATATACTTT; CDR3 protein: CARSPPSGVSENTIYF
D gene: .; J gene: TRBJ1-2; V gene: TRBV12-3/TRBV12-4; clone size: .; CDR3 DNA: TGTGTCAACAGTTTAAGGGGCGTCGACTATGGCTACACCTTC; CDR3 protein: CVNSLRGVDYGYTF
D gene: TRBD2; J gene: TRBJ2-1; V gene: TRBV6-5; clone size: .; CDR3 DNA: TGTGCCATCACCACTGGGACTAGGGACAATGAACAGTTCTTC; CDR3 protein: CAITTGTRDNEQFF
D gene: TRBD2; J gene: TRBJ2-1; V gene: TRBV6-1; clone size: .; CDR3 DNA: TGTACCAGCAGTGGCAGAGGAGCGGGATCGTCCTACAATGAGCAGTTATTC; CDR3 protein: CTSSGRGAGSSYNEQLF
D gene: .; J gene: TRBJ1-1; V gene: TRBV29-1; clone size: .; CDR3 DNA: TGCAGTGTTGTTCCAGGCTGGGGTATGGTCGCTGAAGCTTTCTTT; CDR3 protein: CSVVPGWGMVAEAFF
D gene: .; J gene: TRBJ1-2; V gene: TRBV29-1; clone size: few; CDR3 DNA: TGCAGCGTCCTTCCTGACGGGGACATGAATGGCTACACCTTC; CDR3 protein: CSVLPDGDMNGYTF
D gene: .; J gene: TRBJ2-5; V gene: TRBV6-8; clone size: .; CDR3 DNA: TGTGCCAGCAGGGCAGTAGCGGAAGATACCCAGTACTTC; CDR3 protein: CASRAVAEDTQYF
D gene: .; J gene: TRBJ1-4; V gene: TRBV6-6; clone size: .; CDR3 DNA: TGTGTCAGCAGTTATGGGGGGTCTACTAATGAAAAACTGTTTTTT; CDR3 protein: CVSSYGGSTNEKLFF
D gene: .; J gene: TRBJ2-7; V gene: TRBV5-6; clone size: .; CDR3 DNA: TGTGCCAGGAGCTTCCCCGGGCTCGTCTACGAGCACTACTTC; CDR3 protein: CARSFPGLVYEHYF
D gene: .; J gene: TRBJ2-3; V gene: TRBV14; clone size: .; CDR3 DNA: TGTGCCAGCAGGCAAGACGGCGAAGATACGCAGTATTTC; CDR3 protein: CASRQDGEDTQYF
D gene: .; J gene: TRBJ1-5; V gene: TRBV12-3/TRBV12-4; clone size: .; CDR3 DNA: TGTGCCAGCGCCGATTTCACGGATCAGCCCCAGCATTTT; CDR3 protein: CASADFTDQPQHF
D gene: .; J gene: TRBJ2-4; V gene: TRBV4-1; clone size: .; CDR3 DNA: TGCGCCCGCAGCCAACCGAGTTCTCTCATAGCCATAAACATTCAGTACTTC; CDR3 protein: CARSQPSSLIAINIQYF
D gene: .; J gene: TRBJ2-2; V gene: TRBV4-3; clone size: .; CDR3 DNA: TGCGCCAGCAGCCAAGATAAGGGAACGAACACCGGGGTGCTGCTTTTT; CDR3 protein: CASSQDKGTNTGVLLF
D gene: .; J gene: TRBJ2-2; V gene: TRBV24-1; clone size: .; CDR3 DNA: TGTGCCACCAGTCCTATAGGGACGAAGACAGGGGAGCTGTTTTTT; CDR3 protein: CATSPIGTKTGELFF
D gene: TRBD2; J gene: TRBJ2-1; V gene: TRBV6-2/TRBV6-3; clone size: few; CDR3 DNA: TGTGCCAGCAGTGAATCTAGCGGGAGCTTTAATGAGCAGTTCTTC; CDR3 protein: CASSESSGSFNEQFF
D gene: .; J gene: TRBJ1-1; V gene: TRBV29-1; clone size: .; CDR3 DNA: TGCAGCGTTCTACTCATCCAGGGGAGGAGTGATGCTTTCTTT; CDR3 protein: CSVLLIQGRSDAFF
D gene: TRBD2; J gene: TRBJ2-5; V gene: TRBV29-1; clone size: .; CDR3 DNA: TGCAGCGTTGATTACGCGGGAGAGGGGAGGACCCAGTACTTC; CDR3 protein: CSVDYAGEGRTQYF
D gene: TRBD1; J gene: TRBJ2-7; V gene: TRBV4-2; clone size: .; CDR3 DNA: TGTGCCAGCAGCCAATGTGACAGGGGACACGAGCAGTACTTC; CDR3 protein: CASSQCDRGHEQYF
D gene: .; J gene: TRBJ1-4; V gene: TRBV5-4; clone size: once; CDR3 DNA: TGTGCCAGAAGCCCGAGGGGGGAAAAACTGCTTTTT; CDR3 protein: CARSPRGEKLLF
D gene: TRBD1; J gene: TRBJ1-2; V gene: TRBV5-1; clone size: .; CDR3 DNA: TGCGCCAGCAACCCTTGGACAGGGTGTGATGGCTACACTTTC; CDR3 protein: CASNPWTGCDGYTF
D gene: .; J gene: TRBJ1-5; V gene: TRBV7-9; clone size: .; CDR3 DNA: TGTGCCAGCAGCTTAGCGGTTGCACCCCAGCATTTT; CDR3 protein: CASSLAVAPQHF
D gene: .; J gene: TRBJ1-2; V gene: TRBV6-1; clone size: .; CDR3 DNA: TGTGCCAGCAGTGCAATAAGTGATGGGGACTATGGCTACACCTTC; CDR3 protein: CASSAISDGDYGYTF
D gene: .; J gene: TRBJ2-5; V gene: TRBV4-3; clone size: .; CDR3 DNA: TGCGCCAGCAGCCAAACGTTCCAGTCTTGGGAGACCCAGTACTTC; CDR3 protein: CASSQTFQSWETQYF
D gene: TRBD2; J gene: TRBJ2-1; V gene: TRBV11-2; clone size: .; CDR3 DNA: TGTGCCAGTAGCTTTAGCGGGTCACCCGACAATGAGCAGTTCTTC; CDR3 protein: CASSFSGSPDNEQFF
D gene: .; J gene: TRBJ2-1; V gene: TRBV21-1; clone size: .; CDR3 DNA: TGTGTCAGCAGCAAAGCGCGTTCGGACCGGCCAAATGAGCAGTTCTTC; CDR3 protein: CVSSKARSDRPNEQFF
D gene: .; J gene: TRBJ2-3; V gene: TRBV6-1; clone size: .; CDR3 DNA: TGTTCCAGCAGCGAAGCCTTCTCAGATACGCAGTATTTT; CDR3 protein: CSSSEAFSDTQYF
D gene: .; J gene: TRBJ1-2; V gene: TRBV29-1; clone size: .; CDR3 DNA: TGTAGCGTCAAGTTTGGACAGTCGATTTATGGCTACATCTTC; CDR3 protein: CSVKFGQSIYGYIF
D gene: TRBD2; J gene: TRBJ2-3; V gene: TRBV4-3; clone size: .; CDR3 DNA: TGCACCAGTAGCCAGGGGACTAGCGGGACCACAGATACGCAGTATTTT; CDR3 protein: CTSSQGTSGTTDTQYF
D gene: TRBD2; J gene: TRBJ2-1; V gene: TRBV5-4; clone size: once; CDR3 DNA: TGTGTCACGACTAGCGGGAGACCTAATGAGCAGTTCTTC; CDR3 protein: CVTTSGRPNEQFF
D gene: .; J gene: TRBJ2-7; V gene: TRBV6-1; clone size: .; CDR3 DNA: TGTGCCAGCAGTGGACTCAACGAGCAGTACTTC; CDR3 protein: CASSGLNEQYF
D gene: .; J gene: TRBJ2-5; V gene: TRBV12-3/TRBV12-4; clone size: .; CDR3 DNA: TGTGCCAGCAGTTTGCCAGGGGTACCAGAGACCCAGTACTTC; CDR3 protein: CASSLPGVPETQYF
D gene: .; J gene: TRBJ1-6; V gene: TRBV6-6; clone size: once; CDR3 DNA: TGTGCTTGCAGTTACTCGGGGGGACCCCCGTCCCTCCACTTT; CDR3 protein: CACSYSGGPPSLHF
D gene: TRBD1; J gene: TRBJ2-2; V gene: TRBV6-6; clone size: many; CDR3 DNA: TGTGCCAGCAGTTACTCGGGACAGGGGGCGGGGACCGGGGAGCTGTTTTTT; CDR3 protein: CASSYSGQGAGTGELFF
D gene: .; J gene: TRBJ1-5; V gene: TRBV11-2; clone size: .; CDR3 DNA: TGTGCCAGCAGCTTAGTAATGGTAACAGAGAGCAATCAGCCCCAGCATTTT; CDR3 protein: CASSLVMVTESNQPQHF
D gene: TRBD1; J gene: TRBJ2-2; V gene: TRBV29-1; clone size: .; CDR3 DNA: TGCAGCGTTGAAAACTACAGGGGAAGGACCGGGGAGCTATTTTTT; CDR3 protein: CSVENYRGRTGELFF
D gene: TRBD2; J gene: TRBJ2-5; V gene: TRBV6-1; clone size: .; CDR3 DNA: TGTGCCAGCAGTAGACTAGCGGGAGGGAAAGAGAACCAGTACTTC; CDR3 protein: CASSRLAGGKENQYF
D gene: .; J gene: TRBJ2-7; V gene: TRBV20-1; clone size: .; CDR3 DNA: TGCAGTGCTAGAGCGGGATCCTACTACGAGCAGTACTTC; CDR3 protein: CSARAGSYYEQYF
D gene: .; J gene: TRBJ1-1; V gene: TRBV6-1; clone size: once; CDR3 DNA: TGTGCCATCCAAATAGGTAACATGAACACTGAAGCTTTCTTT; CDR3 protein: CAIQIGNMNTEAFF
D gene: TRBD2; J gene: TRBJ2-5; V gene: TRBV7-8; clone size: many; CDR3 DNA: TGTGCCAGCAGCCCCCGAATAGCGGGAGGGCCTTCAGAGACCCAGTACTTC; CDR3 protein: CASSPRIAGGPSETQYF
D gene: .; J gene: TRBJ2-6; V gene: TRBV6-1; clone size: .; CDR3 DNA: TGTGCCAGCAGTGTATTCCCCCAAGGGGCCAACATCCTGACTTTC; CDR3 protein: CASSVFPQGANILTF
D gene: .; J gene: TRBJ2-1; V gene: TRBV12-3/TRBV12-4; clone size: once; CDR3 DNA: TGTGCCAGCACCGGTCCCTCGTTTGAGCAGTTCTTC; CDR3 protein: CASTGPSFEQFF
D gene: .; J gene: TRBJ2-1; V gene: TRBV11-1; clone size: .; CDR3 DNA: TGTGCCAGTAGCTCCAAAGGGGTTAGAAACGATGAGCAGTTCTTC; CDR3 protein: CASSSKGVRNDEQFF
D gene: TRBD2; J gene: TRBJ2-2; V gene: TRBV6-1; clone size: .; CDR3 DNA: TGTGCCAGTAAATATACTAGCGGGAGACGGACCGGGGAGCTGTCTTTT; CDR3 protein: CASKYTSGRRTGELSF
D gene: .; J gene: TRBJ2-7; V gene: TRBV12-3/TRBV12-4; clone size: .; CDR3 DNA: TGTATCAGCAGTCTCGGGACTGGGGACAAGCAGTACTTC; CDR3 protein: CISSLGTGDKQYF
D gene: .; J gene: TRBJ2-1; V gene: TRBV4-2; clone size: .; CDR3 DNA: TGTGCCAACAGCCATTGGTGGGGCACCTACAATGAGCAGTTCTTC; CDR3 protein: CANSHWWGTYNEQFF
D gene: TRBD2; J gene: TRBJ2-1; V gene: TRBV6-5; clone size: few; CDR3 DNA: TGTGCTAACAGACCACCTGGACTAGCGGGGACCTACAATGAGCAGTTCTTC; CDR3 protein: CANRPPGLAGTYNEQFF
D gene: TRBD1; J gene: TRBJ2-5; V gene: TRBV29-1; clone size: .; CDR3 DNA: TGCATCGCTGAAGCGGACAGGGGGCGAACAGAGACCCAGTACTTC; CDR3 protein: CIAEADRGRTETQYF
D gene: .; J gene: TRBJ1-5; V gene: TRBV5-1; clone size: .; CDR3 DNA: TGCGCCAGCAGCAGGGGGGAACAGGAGGTAAATCAGCCCCAGCATTTT; CDR3 protein: CASSRGEQEVNQPQHF
D gene: .; J gene: TRBJ1-2; V gene: TRBV10-3; clone size: .; CDR3 DNA: TGTGCCATCAGTGTGTCAACAGGGCTCTCAGTCTATGGCTACACCTTC; CDR3 protein: CAISVSTGLSVYGYTF